A few counts support the clone carrying this T cell receptor (beta chain). What it binds is unknown. The data are from a study of blood T cells in healthy people across ages. Study observations and caveats: A roughly linear age-dependent decrease characterized TCR beta diversity per million T cells.

Looked up from germline, CDR1 is MNHNY and CDR2 is SVGAGI (reference sequence). Trimming pared 5 bases from V and 0 bases from J, leaving 19 bases between. This CDR3 region has 17 residues. Then a second PCR, running about 6 to 11 cycles, was carried out with a sample-barcoded 5' primer and a J-beta primer mix. In TCRdb, the 5' RACE reads were re-called with MiXCR into one record per CDR3 protein. In the table there are around 2 million distinct CDR3 sequences, approximately 40% of which are singletons. PBMCs, at least 7 million per sample, were isolated. This TCR was sampled from a human donor in good health. The chain recombines TRBV6-6 with TRBJ2-5; D is undetermined. The sequencing sample was made of blood. The CDR3 region is CASSLLGRPAYQETQYF. CDR3 DNA: TGTGCCAGCAGTCTCCTAGGACGGCCAGCGTACCAAGAGACCCAGTACTTC.